A single sample is the source of the 6 T cell receptor beta chains below, sequenced in a study of identical twins. In TCRdb, the 5' RACE reads were re-called with MiXCR into one record per CDR3 protein. The table lists hundreds of thousands of distinct CDR3 sequences, 15% to 20% of them singletons. The same data also contributed to another study, on T cells expressing NK-cell markers.

The sample taken for sequencing was PBMCs. These receptors all stem from a young woman in good health.

The chain links TRBV5-1 to TRBJ2-4, with 7 bases that match TRBD1. The CDR3 spans 16 residues. The junction had 11 bases not matched to a gene; V was cut back by 4 bases and J by 4 bases. The germline V gene has CDR1 SGHRS and CDR2 YFSETQ. CDR3 residues: CASSPPTTGQKNIQYF. The CDR3 region has the DNA TGCGCCAGCAGCCCCCCTACGACAGGGCAGAAAAACATTCAGTACTTC. Full variable domain (outside the CDR3, taken from reference TRBV5-1 and TRBJ2-4): KAGVTQTPRYLIKTRGQQVTLSCSPISGHRSVSWYQQTPGQGLQFLFEYFSETQRNKGNFPGRFSGRQFSNSRSEMNVSTLELGDSALYLCASSPPTTGQKNIQYFGAGTRLSVL.

This chain joins TRBV20-1 and TRBJ2-7; the match to TRBD2 covers 7 bases. After removal of 4 bases from V and 0 bases from J, the junction contained 9 bases not matched to a gene. CDR3 size: 15 residues. Germline CDR1 reads DFQATT; CDR2 reads SNEGSKA (reference sequence). The CDR3 DNA is TGCAGTGCTAACCCCCTCCGGGGGGACTCCTACGAGCAGTACTTC. Translated, it gives CSANPLRGDSYEQYF.

The CDR3 DNA sequence: TGTGCCAGCAGGAGCCCGGGGCCCGGGGAGCTGTTTTTT. Translation: CASRSPGPGELFF. The V gene is TRBV12-3 or TRBV12-4, the J gene TRBJ2-2, with D tentatively TRBD1 or TRBD2 (5 bases each). V was clipped by 6 bases and J by 6 bases, with 11 bases between them. The CDR3 totals 13 residues.

This sequence joins TRBV20-1 and TRBJ2-1; a possible D gene is TRBD1 (6 bases). In germline, CDR1 is DFQATT, CDR2 SNEGSKA (reference sequence). The CDR3 runs 13 residues. The CDR3 nucleotides are TGCAGGGTTGACAGGCGAACGTACAATGAGCAGTTCTTC. This translates into CRVDRRTYNEQFF.

This rearrangement joins TRBV7-2 to TRBJ1-2, with D unclear. Between the trimmed V and J ends, which lost 2 bases and 2 bases, there was a span of 9 bases. Germline assignment: CDR1 SGHTA and CDR2 FQGNSA. This CDR3 is built from 14 residues. CDR3 coding DNA: TGTGCCAGCAGCTTATCGGGCAGCAACTATGGCTACACCTTC. The encoded protein is CASSLSGSNYGYTF.

The chain combines TRBV20-1 with TRBJ2-1, with 7 bases fitting TRBD2. Germline lookup yields CDR1 DFQATT and CDR2 SNEGSKA (reference sequence). CDR3 length: 13 amino acids. J was trimmed by 6 bases and V by 6 bases; bases with no gene match: 8. CDR3 protein: CSAQEGGPNEQFF. In DNA, the CDR3 is TGCAGTGCCCAAGAGGGAGGGCCCAATGAGCAGTTCTTC.